These 12 T cell receptor beta chains were sequenced from one sample in a study of cytomegalovirus exposure and HLA in healthy donors. A multiplex PCR was run with 60 Vbeta primers and 13 Jbeta primers. Here immunoSEQ multiplex PCR was the method, and the copy in TCRdb shows in-frame clones only, minus some. This sample has about 160,000 clones, with around nine tenths found just once. Sequences were obtained from PBMCs. Receptor source: a woman in her thirties in good health and CMV-seronegative.

V and J are TRBV4-1 and TRBJ1-6, with no clear D. Germline CDR1 MGHRA, CDR2 YSYEKL. V was trimmed by 4 bases and J by 14 bases, leaving 12 bases between them. The CDR3 loop spans 12 amino acids. CDR3 sequence (DNA): TGCGCCAGCAGCCCCCCCAGTCGGGCCCTCCACTTT. It encodes CASSPPSRALHF.

This clone was detected once. V and J are TRBV9 and TRBJ1-1, with D possibly TRBD1 on 5 matching bases. Germline V gives CDR1 SGDLS, CDR2 YYNGEE. The CDR3 consists of 15 residues. The V and J ends lost 5 bases and 0 bases respectively, with 14 bases between them. The CDR3 sequence: CASSWGDVMNTEAFF. In nucleotides, the CDR3 is TGTGCCAGCAGTTGGGGGGACGTTATGAACACTGAAGCTTTCTTT. The whole variable domain, remainder taken from reference TRBV9 and TRBJ1-1, is DSGVTQTPKHLITATGQRVTLRCSPRSGDLSVYWYQQSLDQGLQFLIQYYNGEERAKGNILERFSAQQFPDLHSELNLSSLELGDSALYFCASSWGDVMNTEAFFGQGTRLTVV.

The CDR3 DNA sequence: TGTGCCACCAGCAGGGAAGACAGTGGCTACACCTTC. Protein sequence: CATSREDSGYTF. This chain connects TRBV15 to TRBJ1-2; the D gene is possibly TRBD1 (5 bases). The CDR3 length is 12 residues. Germline CDR1 reads LNHNV; CDR2 reads YYDKDF (reference sequence). The V end was cut by 3 bases, the J end by 7 bases, with 9 bases between.

The rearrangement links TRBV29-1 to TRBJ1-2; D may be TRBD1 (6 bases). The germline V and J ends were trimmed by 4 bases and 8 bases, with 11 bases remaining between them. In germline, CDR1 is SQVTM, CDR2 ANQGSEA. The CDR3 length is 11 residues. The CDR3 region has the DNA TGCAGCGTTGTAGCAGGGGTCGGCTACACCTTC. It is translated as CSVVAGVGYTF.

The chain couples TRBV29-1 to TRBJ2-3; 12 bases line up with TRBD2. The V segment lost 7 bases and the J segment 0 bases; nucleotides outside the gene matches: 5. The CDR3 covers 15 residues. Germline CDR1 and CDR2: SQVTM and ANQGSEA. CDR3 in DNA: TGCAGCGCTAGCGGGAGGGGCACTAGCACAGATACGCAGTATTTT. It encodes CSASGRGTSTDTQYF.

V is TRBV19 and J is TRBJ2-1, with 11 bases lining up with TRBD1. V lost 3 bases to trimming and J lost 3 bases; unmatched junction nucleotides: 7. The CDR3 covers 17 residues. Germline loops: CDR1 LNHDA, CDR2 SQIVND (reference sequence). The CDR3 reads CASSMDRGLNLYNEQFF. DNA of the CDR3: TGTGCCAGTAGTATGGACAGGGGGCTTAACCTCTACAATGAGCAGTTCTTC.

CDR3: CASSDPGLAGGTDTQYF. In DNA form, the CDR3 reads TGTGCCAGCAGTGACCCGGGACTAGCGGGGGGCACAGATACGCAGTATTTT. The rearrangement links TRBV2 to TRBJ2-3; 14 nucleotides line up with TRBD2. Germline CDR1 reads SNHLY; CDR2 reads FYNNEI. V trimming: 3 bases; J trimming: 1 base; junction bases outside the gene matches: 3. The CDR3 contains 17 residues.

The J gene is TRBJ2-7, the V gene TRBV19, with TRBD2 matching over 13 bases. Germline V lookup: CDR1 LNHDA, CDR2 SQIVND (reference sequence). The CDR3 spans 17 residues. J was trimmed by 0 bases and V by 6 bases; bases with no gene match: 8. In DNA form, the CDR3 reads TGTGCCAGTAGCCTGACTAGCGGGAGGTCCCGCTCCTACGAGCAGTACTTC. Translating it yields CASSLTSGRSRSYEQYF.

In the case of this clone: The identical CDR3 is also encoded by other nucleotide sequences in the sample. This rearrangement joins TRBV7-9 to TRBJ1-4, with 9 bases matching TRBD1. Germline V lookup: CDR1 SEHNR, CDR2 FQNEAQ (reference sequence). V lost 5 bases, J lost 8 bases, and 6 bases stayed unmatched. The length of the CDR3 is 14 residues. For the CDR3, the DNA is TGTGCCAGCAGCCGGACAGGGGAACACGAAAAACTGTTTTTT. This codes for CASSRTGEHEKLFF. The full variable domain, its missing parts supplied by reference TRBV7-9 and TRBJ1-4, is DTGVSQNPRHKITKRGQNVTFRCDPISEHNRLYWYRQTLGQGPEFLTYFQNEAQLEKSRLLSDRFSAERPKGSFSTLEIQRTEQGDSAMYLCASSRTGEHEKLFFGSGTQLSVL.

This chain links TRBV7-9 with TRBJ1-6; possibly TRBD1 for D (5 bases). V lost 1 base, J lost 11 bases, and 12 bases lay in between. Germline V gene lookup returns CDR1 SEHNR and CDR2 FQNEAQ (reference sequence). The CDR3 runs to 14 residues. The CDR3 DNA reads TGTGCCAGCAGCTTAGATGGTTGGGGGGCACCCCTCCACTTT. Translated, it gives CASSLDGWGAPLHF. The variable domain in full, with the rest retrieved from reference TRBV7-9 and TRBJ1-6, is DTGVSQNPRHKITKRGQNVTFRCDPISEHNRLYWYRQTLGQGPEFLTYFQNEAQLEKSRLLSDRFSAERPKGSFSTLEIQRTEQGDSAMYLCASSLDGWGAPLHFGNGTRLTVT.

The chain carries TRBV6-1 and TRBJ1-1, with D uncertain. The CDR3 totals 13 residues. The V end lost 1 base, the J end lost 6 bases, and 9 bases lay between the germline ends. Germline-derived CDR1 and CDR2 are MNHNS and SASEGT. As DNA, the CDR3 is TGTGCCAGCAGTGAAGGATGGGCCGCTGAAGCTTTCTTT. It encodes CASSEGWAAEAFF.

The chain links TRBV5-1 to TRBJ1-3; 12 nucleotides align to TRBD1. Looked up from germline, CDR1 is SGHRS and CDR2 is YFSETQ. This CDR3 has 17 residues. Trimming removed 1 base from V and 4 bases from J; junction bases left unmatched: 6. DNA for the CDR3: TGCGCCAGCAGCTTGAGGGGACAGGGGGCGAACGGAAACACCATATATTTT. Amino acid sequence: CASSLRGQGANGNTIYF.